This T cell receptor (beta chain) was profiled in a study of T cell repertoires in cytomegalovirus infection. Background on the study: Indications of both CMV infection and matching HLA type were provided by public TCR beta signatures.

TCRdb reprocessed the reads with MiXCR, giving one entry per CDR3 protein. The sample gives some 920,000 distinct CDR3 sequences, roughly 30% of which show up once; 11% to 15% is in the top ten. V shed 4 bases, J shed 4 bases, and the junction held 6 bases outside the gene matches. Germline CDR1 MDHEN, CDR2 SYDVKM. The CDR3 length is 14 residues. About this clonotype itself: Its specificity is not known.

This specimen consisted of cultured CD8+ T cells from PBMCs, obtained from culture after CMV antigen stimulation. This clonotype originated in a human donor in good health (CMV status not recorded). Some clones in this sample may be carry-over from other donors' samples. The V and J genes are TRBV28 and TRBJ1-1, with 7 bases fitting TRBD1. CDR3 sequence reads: CASSWEGAGTEAFF. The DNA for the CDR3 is TGTGCCAGCAGTTGGGAGGGGGCTGGCACTGAAGCTTTCTTT. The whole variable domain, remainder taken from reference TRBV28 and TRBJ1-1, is DVKVTQSSRYLVKRTGEKVFLECVQDMDHENMFWYRQDPGLGLRLIYFSYDVKMKEKGDIPEGYSVSREKKERFSLILESASTNQTSMYLCASSWEGAGTEAFFGQGTRLTVV.